The clone carrying this TCR beta chain was detected a few times. V lost 3 bases to trimming and J lost 1 base, with 9 bases between them. The CDR3 consists of 14 residues. Germline loops: CDR1 MDHEN, CDR2 SYDVKM. Repertoires were generated with immunoSEQ multiplex PCR, while TCRdb's copy carries only in-frame clones and drops some. In the table there are approximately 38,000 clones, around 83% of which are singletons. This sample was taken from a study of graft-versus-host responses after intestinal transplantation. This receptor was identified in a human patient who received an intestinal transplant, so some T cells may come from the graft donor. The sample was PBMCs, taken roughly 1,000 days after transplant. J is TRBJ2-5 and V is TRBV28; D ambiguous. CDR3 residues: CASSFLYTQETQYF. The CDR3 DNA reads TGTGCCAGCAGTTTTCTCTACACCCAAGAGACCCAGTACTTC.